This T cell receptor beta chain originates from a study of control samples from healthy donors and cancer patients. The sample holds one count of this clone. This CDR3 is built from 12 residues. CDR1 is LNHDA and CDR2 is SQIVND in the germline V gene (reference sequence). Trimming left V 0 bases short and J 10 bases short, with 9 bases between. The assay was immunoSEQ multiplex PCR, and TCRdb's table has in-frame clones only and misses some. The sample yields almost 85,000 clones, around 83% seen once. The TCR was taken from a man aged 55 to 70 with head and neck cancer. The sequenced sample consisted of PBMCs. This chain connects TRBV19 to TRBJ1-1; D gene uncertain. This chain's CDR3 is CASSIEGPGAFF. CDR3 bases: TGTGCCAGTAGTATAGAGGGCCCGGGAGCTTTCTTT.